The 11 T cell receptor beta chains below come from one sample, sequenced in a study of cytomegalovirus exposure and HLA in healthy donors. The primer mix had 60 Vbeta and 13 Jbeta primers. The method was immunoSEQ multiplex PCR; TCRdb's version includes in-frame clones alone and lacks a portion of them. The data show 110,000 or so clones, about 61% seen once. Material for sequencing was PBMCs. The receptors shown here come from a man between 18 and 35 years old in good health and CMV-seropositive.

This chain connects TRBV6-1 to TRBJ2-5; 8 bases agree with TRBD2. Germline V gene sequence: CDR1 MNHNS, CDR2 SASEGT. Trimming removed 2 bases from V and 3 bases from J; junction bases left unmatched: 5. The CDR3 extends over 15 amino acids. In DNA, the CDR3 is TGTGCCAGCAGTGAAATGGGGCGGGGGGAAGAGACCCAGTACTTC. Protein product: CASSEMGRGEETQYF.

CDR3 in DNA: TGTGCCAGCACCCTCCCGGGGGACTCCTACGAGCAGTACTTC. The encoded protein is CASTLPGDSYEQYF. V gene TRBV28 combines with J gene TRBJ2-7, with D maybe TRBD2 (6 bases). Germline V gene lookup returns CDR1 MDHEN and CDR2 SYDVKM. This CDR3 spans 14 amino acids. Trimming shortened V by 7 bases and J by 0 bases, and 13 bases separated the two germline ends. The complete variable domain, with remaining parts taken from reference TRBV28 and TRBJ2-7, reads DVKVTQSSRYLVKRTGEKVFLECVQDMDHENMFWYRQDPGLGLRLIYFSYDVKMKEKGDIPEGYSVSREKKERFSLILESASTNQTSMYLCASTLPGDSYEQYFGPGTRLTVT.

This clone showed up just once. This sequence joins TRBV7-2 and TRBJ2-5; a weak D match, TRBD2 (5 bases). V was shortened by 5 bases and J by 4 bases, with 14 bases between the two germline ends. This CDR3 has 14 amino acids. The V gene's germline CDR1 is SGHTA and CDR2 FQGNSA. The CDR3 sequence is CASSTNGKGETQYF. In nucleotides, the CDR3 is TGTGCCAGCAGCACTAACGGGAAAGGAGAGACCCAGTACTTC.

The rearrangement links TRBV4-1 to TRBJ1-5; D unresolved. Germline assignment: CDR1 MGHRA and CDR2 YSYEKL. V lost 4 bases and J lost 0, with 10 bases in between. This CDR3 comprises 15 residues. Written as DNA, the CDR3 is TGCGCCAGCAGCCTTGGAGCCACTAGCAATCAGCCCCAGCATTTT. Translation: CASSLGATSNQPQHF.

The V and J genes are TRBV27 and TRBJ1-2; D uncertain. The CDR3 extends over 14 amino acids. V lost 4 bases and J lost 2, with 11 bases in between. Germline lookup yields CDR1 MNHEY and CDR2 SMNVEV (reference sequence). The CDR3 is CASSYGSGNYGYTF. The CDR3 nucleotides are TGTGCCAGCAGTTACGGATCCGGGAACTATGGCTACACCTTC.

The rearrangement joins TRBV5-1 to TRBJ2-2; D remains ambiguous. Germline CDR1 and CDR2: SGHRS and YFSETQ. The length of the CDR3 is 12 residues. The V and J ends lost 1 base and 6 bases respectively, with 4 bases between them. The CDR3 DNA reads TGCGCCAGCAGCTTGTCTGCCGGGGAGCTGTTTTTT. Protein sequence: CASSLSAGELFF.

This clone was seen only a few times. J is TRBJ2-7 and V is TRBV4-2; 9 bases map to TRBD2. With V trimmed by 3 bases and J by 12 bases, 12 bases remained unmatched. The CDR3 is 14 amino acids. Germline V gene data show CDR1 as LGHNA and CDR2 as YNFKEQ. This chain's CDR3 is CASSHVAASGERYF. The CDR3 DNA follows: TGTGCCAGCAGCCACGTCGCCGCTAGCGGGGAAAGGTACTTC.

Only a few counts were recorded for this clone. The chain combines TRBV10-2 with TRBJ2-5; D unclear. The V gene's germline CDR1 is WSHSY and CDR2 SAAADI. Trimming removed 3 bases at V and 9 bases at J, with 8 bases between. The CDR3 length is 11 residues. CDR3 nucleotide sequence: TGCGCCAGCAGTGACACCTACCCCCAGTACTTC. It translates to CASSDTYPQYF.

The chain uses TRBV11-2 and TRBJ2-7; maybe TRBD2 (6 bases). In germline, CDR1 is SGHAT, CDR2 FQNNGV. V dropped 4 bases and J dropped 4 bases, with 11 bases sitting between them. The CDR3 is 13 residues long. The CDR3 spells CASSSGLRYEQYV. The CDR3 DNA reads TGTGCCAGCAGCTCGGGACTGCGATACGAGCAGTACGTC.

This clone was found a few times. The CDR3 here is CASSLGAEQFF. The DNA for the CDR3 is TGTGCCAGCAGCTTAGGGGCCGAGCAGTTCTTC. The chain has TRBV7-6 and TRBJ2-1; D is uncertain. From germline, CDR1 is SGHVS and CDR2 FNYEAQ. CDR3 length equals 11 residues. Trimming shortened V by 1 base and J by 10 bases, and 5 bases separated the two germline ends.

The V gene is TRBV28, the J gene TRBJ1-1, with a possible D match to TRBD1 (6 bases). This CDR3 contains 13 residues. V was pared by 7 bases and J by 0 bases, with 9 bases between. Germline values: CDR1 MDHEN, CDR2 SYDVKM. In DNA form, the CDR3 reads TGTGCCAGCACGAGGGGGTTGAACACTGAAGCTTTCTTT. Its translation is CASTRGLNTEAFF.